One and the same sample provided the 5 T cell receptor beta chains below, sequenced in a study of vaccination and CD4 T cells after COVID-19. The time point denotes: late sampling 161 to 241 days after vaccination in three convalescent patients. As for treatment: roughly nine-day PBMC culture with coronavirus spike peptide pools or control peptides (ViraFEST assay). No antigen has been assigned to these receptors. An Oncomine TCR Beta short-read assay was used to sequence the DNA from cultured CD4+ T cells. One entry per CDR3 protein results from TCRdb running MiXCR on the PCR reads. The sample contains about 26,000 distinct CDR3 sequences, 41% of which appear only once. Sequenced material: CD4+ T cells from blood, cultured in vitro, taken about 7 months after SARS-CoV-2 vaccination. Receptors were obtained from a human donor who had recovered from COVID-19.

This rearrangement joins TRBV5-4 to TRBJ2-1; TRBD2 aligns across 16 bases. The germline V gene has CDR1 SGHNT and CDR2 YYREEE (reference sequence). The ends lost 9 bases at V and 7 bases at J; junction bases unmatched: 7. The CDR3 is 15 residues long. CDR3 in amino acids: CATAPGLAGGNEQFF. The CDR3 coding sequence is TGTGCCACCGCCCCGGGACTAGCGGGAGGGAATGAGCAGTTCTTC.

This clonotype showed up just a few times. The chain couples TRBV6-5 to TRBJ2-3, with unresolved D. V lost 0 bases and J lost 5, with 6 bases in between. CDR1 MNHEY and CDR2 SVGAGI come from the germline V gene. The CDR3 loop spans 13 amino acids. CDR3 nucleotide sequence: TGTGCCAGCAGTTACTCTCTGTTAGATACGCAGTATTTT. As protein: CASSYSLLDTQYF.

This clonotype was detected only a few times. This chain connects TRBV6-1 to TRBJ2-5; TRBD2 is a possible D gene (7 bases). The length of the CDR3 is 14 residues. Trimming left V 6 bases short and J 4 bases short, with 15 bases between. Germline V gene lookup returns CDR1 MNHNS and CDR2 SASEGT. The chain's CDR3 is CASRLRGGVETQYF. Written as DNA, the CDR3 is TGTGCCAGCAGATTAAGGGGGGGTGTAGAGACCCAGTACTTC.

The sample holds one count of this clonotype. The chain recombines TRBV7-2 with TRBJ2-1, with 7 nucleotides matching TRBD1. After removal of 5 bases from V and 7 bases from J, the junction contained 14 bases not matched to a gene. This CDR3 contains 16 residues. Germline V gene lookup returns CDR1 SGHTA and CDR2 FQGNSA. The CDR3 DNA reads TGTGCCAGCAGCCGGGGACAGCCATTATTGGGTAATGAGCAGTTCTTC. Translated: CASSRGQPLLGNEQFF. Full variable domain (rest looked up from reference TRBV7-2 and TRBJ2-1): GAGVSQSPSNKVTEKGKDVELRCDPISGHTALYWYRQSLGQGLEFLIYFQGNSAPDKSGLPSDRFSAERTGGSVSTLTIQRTQQEDSAVYLCASSRGQPLLGNEQFFGPGTRLTVL.

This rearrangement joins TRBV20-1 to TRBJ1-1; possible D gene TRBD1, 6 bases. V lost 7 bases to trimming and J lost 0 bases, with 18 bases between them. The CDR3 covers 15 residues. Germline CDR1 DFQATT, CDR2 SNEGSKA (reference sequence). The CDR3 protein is CSVLPPGHLNTEAFF. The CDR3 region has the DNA TGCAGTGTTCTGCCTCCGGGACACCTGAACACTGAAGCTTTCTTT.